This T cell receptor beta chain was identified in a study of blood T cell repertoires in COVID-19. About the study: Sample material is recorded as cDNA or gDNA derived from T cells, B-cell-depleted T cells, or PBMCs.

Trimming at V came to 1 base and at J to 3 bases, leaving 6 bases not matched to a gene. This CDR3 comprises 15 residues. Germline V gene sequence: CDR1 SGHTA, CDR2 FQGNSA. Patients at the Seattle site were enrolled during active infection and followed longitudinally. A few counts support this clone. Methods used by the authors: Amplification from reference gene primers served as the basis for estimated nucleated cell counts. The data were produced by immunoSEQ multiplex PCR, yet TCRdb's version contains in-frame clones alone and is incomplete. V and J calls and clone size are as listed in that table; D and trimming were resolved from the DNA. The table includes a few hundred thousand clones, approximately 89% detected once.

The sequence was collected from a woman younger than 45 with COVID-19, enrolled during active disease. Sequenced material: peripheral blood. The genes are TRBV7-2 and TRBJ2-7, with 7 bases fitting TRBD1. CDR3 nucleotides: TGTGCCAGCAGCTTAGGGACAGGACTTTACTACGAGCAGTACTTC. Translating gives CASSLGTGLYYEQYF.